This paragraph reports one T cell receptor beta chain. The sample comes from a study of blood T cell repertoires in COVID-19. TCRdb's table, derived via immunoSEQ multiplex PCR, lists solely in-frame clones and lacks some. The table has fewer than 300,000 clones, roughly 92% seen once; the top ten hold approximately 2%. Germline V gene lookup returns CDR1 KGHSH and CDR2 LQKENI. CDR3 length equals 14 residues. V was pared by 2 bases and J by 3 bases, with 2 bases of the junction left unmatched. This receptor was identified in a woman in her twenties or thirties with COVID-19, enrolled during active disease. The chain combines TRBV18 with TRBJ1-1; TRBD1 matches at 8 bases. Source material: peripheral blood. CDR3 residues: CASSPIQGDTEAFF. In nucleotides, the CDR3 is TGTGCCAGCTCACCAATACAGGGGGACACTGAAGCTTTCTTT.